The 4 T cell receptor beta chains below were found in one sample sequenced in a study of cytomegalovirus exposure and HLA in healthy donors. With 60 Vbeta and 13 Jbeta primers, the PCR was carried out. Using immunoSEQ multiplex PCR, the repertoire was profiled, and TCRdb retains in-frame clones only, with some absent. The sample shows more than 95,000 clones, approximately 82% of them seen only once. The source material was PBMCs. The receptors derive from a man aged 35-49 years in good health and CMV-seropositive.

The rearrangement links TRBV30 to TRBJ1-1; D call uncertain. The ends were cut back, 3 bases at V and 1 base at J, with 18 bases in the middle. The CDR3 runs to 16 residues. Germline V gene sequence: CDR1 GTSNPN, CDR2 SVGIG (reference sequence). The CDR3 here is CAWSRITQDSNTEAFF. The CDR3, as DNA: TGTGCCTGGAGCCGAATTACTCAGGATTCGAACACTGAAGCTTTCTTT. The variable domain in full, completed from reference TRBV30 and TRBJ1-1, reads SQTIHQWPATLVQPVGSPLSLECTVEGTSNPNLYWYRQAAGRGLQLLFYSVGIGQISSEVPQNLSASRPQDRQFILSSKKLLLSDSGFYLCAWSRITQDSNTEAFFGQGTRLTVV.

The chain couples TRBV7-2 to TRBJ1-1, with D tentatively TRBD1 (6 bases). The V gene's germline CDR1 is SGHTA and CDR2 FQGNSA. This CDR3 region has 15 residues. Trimming removed 5 bases at V and 5 bases at J, with 18 bases between. The CDR3 bases are TGTGCCAGCAGCCCCCAGGGGAGGGGGGTTACTGAAGCTTTCTTT. The encoded protein is CASSPQGRGVTEAFF.

The chain joins TRBV6-5 to TRBJ1-1; 9 nucleotides match TRBD1. The CDR3 is made up of 15 amino acids. Germline lookup yields CDR1 MNHEY and CDR2 SVGAGI. V lost 0 bases, J lost 11 bases, and 10 bases stayed unmatched. The CDR3 DNA reads as TGTGCCAGCAGTTACTCGATAGGACAGGGGCTCGAGGCTTTCTTT. Encoded protein: CASSYSIGQGLEAFF.

This chain joins TRBV7-8 and TRBJ2-5; 10 positions match TRBD1. The J call may be wrong; the DNA end is better matched by TRBJ2-7. There are 15 residues in the CDR3. CDR1 and CDR2 (germline): SGHVS, FQNEAQ. The CDR3 region has the DNA TGTGCCAGCAGCTCGCTCGGGACAGGGGTCGACGAGCAGTACTTC. This codes for CASSSLGTGVDEQYF.